This T cell receptor (beta chain) was retrieved from a study of blood T cell repertoires in COVID-19. Across the study: The samples span acute and convalescent COVID-19 from the United States, Italy and Spain.

This CDR3 spans 14 amino acids. The germline V gene has CDR1 MNHNS and CDR2 SASEGT. V dropped 3 bases and J dropped 4 bases, with 12 bases sitting between them. Those who participated ranged in age from about 18 to 89 years and resided in about two dozen US areas. In the source study's methods: Amplification of reference gene primers was used by the study to estimate nucleated cell counts. This table comes from immunoSEQ multiplex PCR, and its TCRdb copy is limited to in-frame clones, with some not included. The V and J calls and clone size are taken from that table; D and trimming were inferred from the DNA. This sample yields about 350,000 clones, of which around nine tenths are seen a single time; 1% belongs to the top ten.

This sequence was found in a woman aged 25 to 39 who had been exposed to COVID-19. V is TRBV6-1 and J is TRBJ1-1; D may be TRBD1 (5 bases). Material: PBMCs or T cells enriched from blood (not recorded which). The CDR3 DNA sequence: TGTGCCAGCAGTGACCAGGGCGATAGCACTGAAGCTTTCTTT. This gives the protein CASSDQGDSTEAFF.